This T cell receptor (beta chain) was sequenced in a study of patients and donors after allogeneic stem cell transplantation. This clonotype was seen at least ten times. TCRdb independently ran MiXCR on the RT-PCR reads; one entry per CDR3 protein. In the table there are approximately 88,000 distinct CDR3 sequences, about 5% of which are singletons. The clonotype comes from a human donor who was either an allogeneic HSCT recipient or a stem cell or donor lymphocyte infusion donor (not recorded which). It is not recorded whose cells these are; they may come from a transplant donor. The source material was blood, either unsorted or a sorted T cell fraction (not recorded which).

The CDR3 DNA sequence: TGTGCCAGCAGCAAGAGGACAGGGGGCCAGAGTGGTGAGCAGTTCTTC. Translated: CASSKRTGGQSGEQFF. The chain employs TRBV4-2 and TRBJ2-1; TRBD1 matches 11 bases. This CDR3 has 16 residues. The trim removed 5 bases at V and 9 bases at J, leaving 12 bases unmatched. Per the germline V gene, CDR1 is LGHNA and CDR2 is YNFKEQ.